A single sample gave rise to the 10 T cell receptor beta chains below, sequenced in a study of control samples from healthy donors and cancer patients (dated by TCRdb to 2018 to 2021). The library was made by the immunoSEQ multiplex PCR assay. TCRdb holds this immuneACCESS table with in-frame rearrangements only. Some clones are missing; in checked studies, unresolved V genes explain under half, and the rest has no known cause. This sample has hundreds of thousands of clones in its table, and 75% to 95% of those were observed once. Around 6.8% of the sample goes to the ten largest clones. Sequenced material: PBMCs. All receptors come from a man aged 35 to 55 with head and neck cancer.

The chain couples TRBV14 to TRBJ2-2; TRBD2 agrees at 7 bases. Germline assignment: CDR1 SGHDN and CDR2 FVKESK. V lost 4 bases, J lost 4 bases, and 6 bases stayed unmatched. CDR3 length: 15 amino acids. Here the CDR3 DNA reads TGTGCCAGCAGCCGGGCGGGGGTGATCACCGGGGAGCTGTTTTTT. It codes for CASSRAGVITGELFF.

In this sample, this clone turned up once. The chain couples TRBV19 to TRBJ1-5; 9 bases line up with TRBD1. There are 15 residues in the CDR3. CDR1 and CDR2 (germline): LNHDA, SQIVND (reference sequence). Losses at the gene ends were 3 bases for V and 2 bases for J; bases not matched to a gene: 2. For the CDR3, the DNA is TGTGCCAGTAGTATGCGGACAGGGGGCAATCAGCCCCAGCATTTT. It codes for CASSMRTGGNQPQHF.

The chain joins TRBV11-3 to TRBJ2-2; a possible D gene is TRBD1 (5 bases). The V and J ends lost 3 bases and 0 bases respectively, with 11 bases between them. Germline CDR1 and CDR2: SGHNT and YENEEA. This CDR3 comprises 16 residues. The CDR3 DNA is TGTGCCAGCAGCTTGCAGGGTCTCGCGAACACCGGGGAGCTGTTTTTT. This sequence encodes CASSLQGLANTGELFF.

J is TRBJ1-2 and V is TRBV5-5; tentative D call: TRBD1 (5 bases). The germline CDR1 and CDR2 sequences are SGHKS and YYEKEE (reference sequence). Trimming shortened V by 3 bases and J by 2 bases, and 5 bases separated the two germline ends. The CDR3 length is 12 residues. The chain's CDR3 is CASSSGNYGYTF. In DNA, the CDR3 is TGTGCCAGCAGCTCAGGGAACTATGGCTACACCTTC.

Note on this clone: The same CDR3 also results from other DNA sequences found in this sample. Here the CDR3 DNA reads TGTGCCAGCAGTTTACAGGGATACGAGCAGTACTTC. This gives the protein CASSLQGYEQYF. The chain recombines TRBV27 with TRBJ2-7, with D perhaps matching TRBD1 (5 bases). Germline V lookup: CDR1 MNHEY, CDR2 SMNVEV (reference sequence). With 2 bases removed from V and 4 bases from J, the gap between germline ends came to 6 bases. The CDR3 is 12 residues long.

V is TRBV7-2 and J is TRBJ2-1, with 8 bases fitting TRBD2. Germline V gene data show CDR1 as SGHTA and CDR2 as FQGNSA. V shed 4 bases and J 7 bases; nucleotides not matched to a gene: 12. This CDR3 region has 16 residues. The CDR3 is CASSSVGGGPRNEQFF. The CDR3 nucleotides read TGTGCCAGCAGCTCCGTTGGCGGGGGGCCGAGGAATGAGCAGTTCTTC.

CDR3 amino acids: CASALGVLQETQYF. As DNA, the CDR3 is TGCGCCAGCGCCCTCGGGGTATTACAAGAGACCCAGTACTTC. The chain has TRBV5-1 and TRBJ2-5; tentatively, D is TRBD2 (5 bases). The V end was cut by 7 bases, the J end by 2 bases, with 15 bases between. CDR1 and CDR2 from the germline V gene are SGHRS and YFSETQ. This CDR3 has 14 amino acids. The variable domain in full, with the rest retrieved from reference TRBV5-1 and TRBJ2-5, is KAGVTQTPRYLIKTRGQQVTLSCSPISGHRSVSWYQQTPGQGLQFLFEYFSETQRNKGNFPGRFSGRQFSNSRSEMNVSTLELGDSALYLCASALGVLQETQYFGPGTRLLVL.

This clone was counted once. The CDR3 DNA sequence: TGTGCCAGCAGCCCGGGGACAGGGAGAAACAATGAGCAGTTCTTC. Translating it yields CASSPGTGRNNEQFF. V and J are TRBV7-6 and TRBJ2-1; the match to TRBD1 covers 9 bases. The germline CDR1 and CDR2 sequences are SGHVS and FNYEAQ. This CDR3 is 15 amino acids long. V lost 5 bases to trimming and J lost 5 bases; unmatched junction nucleotides: 7.

V and J are TRBV6-5 and TRBJ2-4; D is unresolved. Trimming shortened V by 0 bases and J by 4 bases, and 10 bases separated the two germline ends. Per the germline V gene, CDR1 is MNHEY and CDR2 is SVGAGI. The CDR3 covers 15 residues. CDR3 DNA: TGTGCCAGCAGTTACTCGACACAGATTAAAAACATTCAGTACTTC. This codes for CASSYSTQIKNIQYF.

V and J are TRBV12-3 or TRBV12-4 and TRBJ2-5, with D perhaps being TRBD1 or TRBD2 (5 bases each). The CDR3 has 13 amino acids. Trimming removed 5 bases at V and 5 bases at J, with 12 bases between. CDR3 sequence: CASSPDGTETQYF. CDR3 bases: TGTGCCAGCAGTCCGGACGGGACGGAGACCCAGTACTTC.